A selection of T cell receptor beta chains follows, all from one sample in a study of cytomegalovirus exposure and HLA in healthy donors. Measured with immunoSEQ multiplex PCR; TCRdb has only the in-frame clones, and not every one. The table includes some 200,000 clones, roughly 80% detected once. Material for sequencing was PBMCs. These receptors were collected from a boy younger than 18 in good health and CMV-seronegative. CDR3s leave out the opening cysteine and the closing phenylalanine or tryptophan.

j_gene	v_gene	CDR3aa
TRBJ1-6	TRBV30	AWGPLGQGSSYNSPLH
TRBJ1-2	TRBV5-6	ASSISGRGLYGYT
NA	TRBV5-6	ASSAASSYEQY
TRBJ2-4	TRBV15	ATSSIGRGPKNIQY
TRBJ1-1	TRBV20-1	SVGAHTEAF
TRBJ1-1	TRBV19	ASSISGAPVGTEAF
TRBJ2-7	TRBV19	ASSITGYLLHEQY
TRBJ2-1	TRBV29-1	SVPQGYEQF
TRBJ1-1	TRBV6-6	ASSYSGQGLPEAF
TRBJ2-1	TRBV11-2	ASSSTDGTSSSYNEQF
TRBJ2-1	TRBV6-5	ASSKRINEQF
TRBJ2-2	TRBV28	ASSKTGGPGELF
TRBJ1-4	TRBV7-9	ASSSGGGKETNEKLF
TRBJ2-1	TRBV9	ASSPGGGLAGVENEQF